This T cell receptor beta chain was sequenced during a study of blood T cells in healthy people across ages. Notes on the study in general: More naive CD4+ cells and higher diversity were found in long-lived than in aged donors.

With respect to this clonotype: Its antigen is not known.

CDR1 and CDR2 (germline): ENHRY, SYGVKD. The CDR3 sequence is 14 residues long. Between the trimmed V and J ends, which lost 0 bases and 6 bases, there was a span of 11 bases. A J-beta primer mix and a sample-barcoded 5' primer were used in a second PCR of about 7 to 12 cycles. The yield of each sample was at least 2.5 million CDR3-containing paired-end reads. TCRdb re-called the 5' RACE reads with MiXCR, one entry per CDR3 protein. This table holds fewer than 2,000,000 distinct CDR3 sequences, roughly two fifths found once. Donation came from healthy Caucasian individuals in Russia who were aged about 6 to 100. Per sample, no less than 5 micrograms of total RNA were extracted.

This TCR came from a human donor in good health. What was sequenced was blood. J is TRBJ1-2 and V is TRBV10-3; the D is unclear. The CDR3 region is CAISESVWEDGYTF. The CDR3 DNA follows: TGTGCCATCAGTGAGTCTGTATGGGAGGATGGCTACACCTTC.